This TCR beta chain came from a study of T cell responses to AZD1222 COVID-19 vaccine. Trimming stripped 4 bases from V and 2 bases from J, with 17 bases between. Germline assignment: CDR1 SQVTM and CDR2 ANQGSEA. The CDR3 totals 15 residues. In regard to this clone: As yet, its antigen is unknown.

Using immunoSEQ multiplex PCR, the repertoire was profiled, and TCRdb retains in-frame clones only, with some absent. In the table there are around 220,000 clones, roughly 94% of which are singletons. Notes on the study in general: Mostly white British, mostly female donors; authors suggested clonal diversity may be underestimated.

The sequences come from peripheral blood, collected 28 days after the second dose of the MenACWY control vaccine. The chain has TRBV29-1 and TRBJ2-5; D unresolved. This receptor was obtained from an adult who received the MenACWY meningococcal vaccine as a control. CDR3 sequence (DNA): TGCAGCGTTGCCCAAAATTGGGCTGTTCAAGAGACCCAGTACTTC. Protein product: CSVAQNWAVQETQYF.